The 23 T cell receptor beta chains listed next were all sequenced from one sample in a study of control samples from healthy donors and cancer patients. Profiled with immunoSEQ multiplex PCR; TCRdb holds only in-frame clones, not every one. The sample has around 130,000 clones, more than 75% seen once. Input material: blood. The source of these receptors is a man aged 25-45 years in good health.

The chain has TRBV7-2 and TRBJ1-2; 8 bases are a match to TRBD1. The CDR3 is 15 amino acids. Germline CDR1 reads SGHTA; CDR2 reads FQGNSA. The trim removed 5 bases at V and 8 bases at J, leaving 13 bases unmatched. CDR3 DNA sequence: TGTGCCAGCAGCCAGATCCTGGGACAGGCAGCCGGCTACACCTTC. It codes for CASSQILGQAAGYTF. The complete variable domain, with remaining parts taken from reference TRBV7-2 and TRBJ1-2, reads GAGVSQSPSNKVTEKGKDVELRCDPISGHTALYWYRQSLGQGLEFLIYFQGNSAPDKSGLPSDRFSAERTGGSVSTLTIQRTQQEDSAVYLCASSQILGQAAGYTFGSGTRLTVV.

The chain joins TRBV4-1 to TRBJ2-6; TRBD1 agrees at 7 bases. The germline gives CDR1 MGHRA, CDR2 YSYEKL. J gave up 3 bases and V 4 bases, and 3 bases lay outside the gene matches. The CDR3 extends over 15 amino acids. DNA for the CDR3: TGCGCCAGCAGCCCAACAGGGGTTGGGGCCAACGTCCTGACTTTC. Its translation: CASSPTGVGANVLTF.

In its sample, this clone was seen once. V gene TRBV11-2 combines with J gene TRBJ1-6, with D maybe TRBD1 (5 bases). The CDR3 spans 14 residues. Germline values: CDR1 SGHAT, CDR2 FQNNGV. V lost 5 bases and J 7 bases, leaving 12 bases between the germline ends. The CDR3 DNA is TGTGCCAGCAGCCCCGGAGGGGAAAATTCACCCCTCCACTTT. Protein: CASSPGGENSPLHF.

This chain uses TRBV9 with TRBJ1-1; D not resolved. Trimming left V 0 bases short and J 8 bases short, with 11 bases between. Looked up from germline, CDR1 is SGDLS and CDR2 is YYNGEE. The CDR3 covers 13 residues. The chain's CDR3 is CASSVAVAAEAFF. The CDR3 coding sequence is TGTGCCAGCAGCGTAGCTGTCGCAGCCGAAGCTTTCTTT.

The V call is TRBV28, the J call TRBJ1-5; D gene unclear. CDR3 length: 14 amino acids. Germline V gives CDR1 MDHEN, CDR2 SYDVKM. V lost 6 bases to trimming and J lost 5 bases, with 14 bases between them. CDR3 in amino acids: CASSSGGLHQPQHF. The CDR3 DNA reads TGTGCCAGCAGCTCGGGAGGCCTTCATCAGCCCCAGCATTTT.

The rearrangement links TRBV3-1 (or the pseudogene TRBV3-2) to TRBJ1-1; TRBD1 might be the D (5 bases). Germline V gives CDR1 LGHDT, CDR2 YNNKEL (reference sequence). The V and J ends lost 4 bases and 0 bases respectively, with 12 bases between them. The CDR3 spans 15 residues. For the CDR3, the DNA is TGTGCCAGCAGCCCCCCGGGGCCGCTGAACACTGAAGCTTTCTTT. This gives the protein CASSPPGPLNTEAFF.

The CDR3 coding sequence is TGCGCCAGCAGCCACGGGACAGGGGGCACTGAAGCTTTCTTT. The encoded protein is CASSHGTGGTEAFF. The V and J genes are TRBV10-2 and TRBJ1-1; 11 bases map to TRBD1. CDR3 length equals 14 residues. V lost 6 bases to trimming and J lost 4 bases; unmatched junction nucleotides: 4. The germline gives CDR1 WSHSY, CDR2 SAAADI.

This sequence joins TRBV18 and TRBJ1-1, with D perhaps matching TRBD1 (5 bases). The CDR3 consists of 15 residues. V gave up 2 bases and J gave up 5 bases, with 15 bases separating them. CDR1 is KGHSH, CDR2 LQKENI, per germline. This chain's CDR3 is CASSPEGPIRTEAFF. The CDR3 region has the DNA TGTGCCAGCTCACCAGAGGGACCCATCCGGACTGAAGCTTTCTTT.

This chain links TRBV10-3 with TRBJ1-6; D remains ambiguous. There are 17 residues in the CDR3. V was clipped by 0 bases and J by 2 bases, with 11 bases between them. Per germline, CDR1 ENHRY and CDR2 SYGVKD. CDR3 in DNA: TGTGCCATCAGTGAGTCTGGAGAGAGGGCCTATAATTCACCCCTCCACTTT. Amino acid sequence: CAISESGERAYNSPLHF.

V gene TRBV4-1 combines with J gene TRBJ1-2; a weak D match, TRBD1 (5 bases). The CDR3 runs to 15 residues. Trimming took off 1 base at V and 4 bases at J, with 13 bases between the two ends. CDR1 and CDR2 from the germline V gene are MGHRA and YSYEKL. CDR3 region: CASSQAGPQAYGYTF. Here the CDR3 DNA reads TGCGCCAGCAGCCAAGCGGGGCCGCAGGCCTATGGCTACACCTTC.

The chain joins TRBV5-6 to TRBJ1-2; D unclear. V dropped 4 bases and J dropped 4 bases, with 8 bases sitting between them. Germline loops: CDR1 SGHDT, CDR2 YYEEEE. This CDR3 is 12 amino acids long. The CDR3 nucleotides read TGTGCCAGCAGCCCAGGTTTCTATGGCTACACCTTC. It codes for CASSPGFYGYTF.

V gene TRBV6-5 combines with J gene TRBJ1-5, with TRBD1 matching 7 bases. This CDR3 comprises 15 residues. The germline V gene encodes CDR1 MNHEY and CDR2 SVGAGI. The V gene end was trimmed by 4 bases and the J gene end by 7 bases; junction bases not matched to a gene: 10. The CDR3 bases are TGTGCCAGCAGTTTCTACAGGGAAGGGGGCCAGCCCCAGCATTTT. Its translation is CASSFYREGGQPQHF.

Only a few counts were recorded for this clone. V gene TRBV24-1 combines with J gene TRBJ2-5, with TRBD2 identical over 8 bases. V was clipped by 1 base and J by 0 bases; unmatched bases: 0. CDR1 and CDR2 (germline): KGHDR, SFDVKD. This CDR3 has 15 amino acids. CDR3 in amino acids: CATSDLAGDQETQYF. In nucleotides, the CDR3 is TGTGCCACCAGTGATTTAGCGGGGGACCAAGAGACCCAGTACTTC.

The chain is built from TRBV7-9 and TRBJ2-7, with D perhaps TRBD1 (6 bases). This CDR3 comprises 15 residues. Looked up from germline, CDR1 is SEHNR and CDR2 is FQNEAQ (reference sequence). V gave up 5 bases and J gave up 0 bases, with 14 bases separating them. CDR3 sequence reads: CASSHGQPGSYEQYV. The CDR3 DNA reads TGTGCCAGCAGCCACGGACAGCCAGGCTCCTACGAGCAGTACGTC.

The V and J genes are TRBV6-6 and TRBJ1-4; weak D call: TRBD1 (5 bases). Trimming shortened V by 5 bases and J by 5 bases, and 12 bases separated the two germline ends. This CDR3 spans 14 amino acids. CDR1 and CDR2 (germline): MNHNY, SVGAGI (reference sequence). Written as DNA, the CDR3 is TGTGCCAGCAGTACAACAGGAGGCAATGAAAAACTGTTTTTT. It yields the protein CASSTTGGNEKLFF.

The chain uses TRBV2 and TRBJ1-2; TRBD1 matches 10 bases. J gave up 8 bases and V 5 bases, and 5 bases lay outside the gene matches. This CDR3 has 13 residues. Germline V gene lookup returns CDR1 SNHLY and CDR2 FYNNEI. The CDR3 loop reads CASSRGQGSGYTF. The CDR3 DNA sequence: TGTGCCAGCAGTAGGGGACAGGGGAGCGGCTACACCTTC.

The V gene is TRBV7-2, the J gene TRBJ2-1; D gene uncertain. The length of the CDR3 is 12 residues. V gave up 4 bases and J gave up 4 bases, with 5 bases separating them. Germline V gene lookup returns CDR1 SGHTA and CDR2 FQGNSA. CDR3 protein: CASSSFYNEQFF. The CDR3 region has the DNA TGTGCCAGCAGCTCCTTTTACAATGAGCAGTTCTTC.

V and J are TRBV12-5 and TRBJ1-1; D is unresolved. Germline V CDR1 and CDR2: LGHNT, FRNRAP. V was shortened by 1 base and J by 6 bases, with 0 bases between the two germline ends. The CDR3 is 10 amino acids. The DNA of the CDR3 is TGTGCTAGTGGTTTGGCTGAAGCTTTCTTT. This gives the protein CASGLAEAFF.

V gene TRBV11-3 combines with J gene TRBJ1-1, with D hard to call. Per germline, CDR1 SGHNT and CDR2 YENEEA. The CDR3 extends over 14 amino acids. V was clipped by 2 bases and J by 1 base, with 8 bases between them. The CDR3 bases are TGTGCCAGCAGCTTAATTCTCCAGAACACTGAAGCTTTCTTT. This gives the protein CASSLILQNTEAFF.

The chain is built from TRBV5-6 and TRBJ1-1; no clear D gene. V shed 0 bases and J shed 4 bases, with 10 bases lying between them. This CDR3 spans 14 amino acids. CDR1 and CDR2 from the germline V gene are SGHDT and YYEEEE. The CDR3 protein is CASSLGWGGTEAFF. CDR3 nucleotide sequence: TGTGCCAGCAGCTTGGGTTGGGGTGGCACTGAAGCTTTCTTT.

In this sample, this clone turned up a few times. The chain couples TRBV4-1 to TRBJ1-5, with D possibly being TRBD1 (5 bases). V was cut by 5 bases and J by 7 bases, with 15 bases left in between. The CDR3 runs to 14 residues. Germline CDR1 is MGHRA and CDR2 is YSYEKL. This CDR3 reads CASSSGQGKQPQHF. Written as DNA, the CDR3 is TGCGCCAGCAGCTCCGGTCAGGGAAAACAGCCCCAGCATTTT.

The chain is built from TRBV7-2 and TRBJ2-2; D might be TRBD2 (5 bases). Trimming cost V 5 bases and J 6 bases, with 10 bases left between them. CDR1 and CDR2 (germline): SGHTA, FQGNSA. The CDR3 is made up of 13 amino acids. The CDR3 coding sequence is TGTGCCAGCAGCCGGGGTCGGTCCGGGGAGCTGTTTTTT. Its translation is CASSRGRSGELFF. The full variable domain, rest sourced from reference TRBV7-2 and TRBJ2-2, is GAGVSQSPSNKVTEKGKDVELRCDPISGHTALYWYRQSLGQGLEFLIYFQGNSAPDKSGLPSDRFSAERTGGSVSTLTIQRTQQEDSAVYLCASSRGRSGELFFGEGSRLTVL.

V usage is TRBV11-2 and J usage is TRBJ1-1, with D possibly being TRBD1 (5 bases). Trimming stripped 1 base from V and 3 bases from J, with 6 bases between. Looked up from germline, CDR1 is SGHAT and CDR2 is FQNNGV. There are 13 residues in the CDR3. CDR3 bases: TGTGCCAGCAGCTTAGCCAGGGACACTGAAGCTTTCTTT. Its translation is CASSLARDTEAFF.